The 8 T cell receptor beta chains below come from one sample, sequenced in a study of blood T cell repertoires in COVID-19. Some clones are missing from TCRdb's copy, which holds only in-frame ones; the method was immunoSEQ multiplex PCR. Of about 170,000 clones listed, roughly 85% were seen once; the top ten hold over 2%. The sequenced sample consisted of peripheral blood. Source of these receptors: a woman over 75 with acute or convalescent COVID-19.

This clone was counted only a few times. The chain carries TRBV28 and TRBJ1-2; possible D gene TRBD1, 5 bases. V shed 6 bases and J shed 4 bases, with 12 bases lying between them. CDR1 MDHEN and CDR2 SYDVKM come from the germline V gene. The CDR3 extends over 13 amino acids. DNA of the CDR3: TGTGCCAGCAGGTCCGACAGTGCCTATGGCTACACCTTC. Translated, it gives CASRSDSAYGYTF.

This clone occurred once. The J gene is TRBJ1-1, the V gene TRBV2; a weak D match, TRBD1 (6 bases). V shed 5 bases and J shed 1 base, with 11 bases lying between them. CDR1 SNHLY and CDR2 FYNNEI come from the germline V gene. The CDR3 loop spans 14 amino acids. In DNA form, the CDR3 reads TGTGCCAGCAGTTACAGGGTCGGGAACACTGAAGCTTTCTTT. Translated, it gives CASSYRVGNTEAFF.

The chain joins TRBV19 to TRBJ2-7; TRBD2 aligns across 13 bases. The trim removed 3 bases at V and 4 bases at J, leaving 6 bases unmatched. The germline gives CDR1 LNHDA, CDR2 SQIVND (reference sequence). The CDR3 loop spans 16 amino acids. CDR3 sequence: CASSMRLAGGPYEQYF. The CDR3 region has the DNA TGTGCCAGTAGTATGAGACTAGCGGGAGGACCGTACGAGCAGTACTTC.

The V call is TRBV29-1, the J call TRBJ2-1; TRBD1 matches at 8 bases. V dropped 5 bases and J dropped 0; count of bases not matched to a gene: 12. CDR1 is SQVTM, CDR2 ANQGSEA, per germline. The CDR3 is 17 amino acids. CDR3 in DNA: TGCAGCGTTCCCCCAGCGACAGGGGTCAGCTCCTACAATGAGCAGTTCTTC. Protein sequence: CSVPPATGVSSYNEQFF.

The CDR3 protein is CASSLAGSGQPQHF. CDR3 sequence (DNA): TGTGCCAGCAGCTTAGCGGGCTCAGGTCAGCCCCAGCATTTT. The chain combines TRBV7-9 with TRBJ1-5; D gene uncertain. Trimming removed 0 bases at V and 6 bases at J, with 9 bases between. The CDR3 has 14 residues. Germline-derived CDR1 and CDR2 are SEHNR and FQNEAQ (reference sequence).

The chain recombines TRBV7-8 with TRBJ2-7, with 9 nucleotides matching TRBD2. In germline, CDR1 is SGHVS, CDR2 FQNEAQ. The junction had 11 bases not matched to a gene; V was cut back by 5 bases and J by 6 bases. CDR3 size: 15 residues. Written as DNA, the CDR3 is TGTGCCAGCAGCCCTACGACTAGCGGTAATAGCGAGCAGTACTTC. Translated: CASSPTTSGNSEQYF.

The chain has TRBV6-6 and TRBJ2-5, with D tentatively TRBD2 (5 bases). With 6 bases removed from V and 5 bases from J, the gap between germline ends came to 16 bases. Per the germline V gene, CDR1 is MNHNY and CDR2 is SVGAGI (reference sequence). The CDR3 has 14 amino acids. The CDR3 spells CASSDWTGQETQYF. The CDR3 coding sequence is TGTGCCAGCAGCGATTGGACTGGCCAGGAGACCCAGTACTTC.

This chain joins TRBV6-2 or TRBV6-3 and TRBJ1-1, with D perhaps matching TRBD1 (5 bases). CDR1 is MNHEY and CDR2 is SVGEGT in the germline V gene. V was cut by 2 bases and J by 0 bases, with 13 bases left in between. The CDR3 is 16 amino acids. The CDR3, as DNA: TGTGCCAGCAGTTACCGGACGGACAAGATGAACACTGAAGCTTTCTTT. It encodes CASSYRTDKMNTEAFF.